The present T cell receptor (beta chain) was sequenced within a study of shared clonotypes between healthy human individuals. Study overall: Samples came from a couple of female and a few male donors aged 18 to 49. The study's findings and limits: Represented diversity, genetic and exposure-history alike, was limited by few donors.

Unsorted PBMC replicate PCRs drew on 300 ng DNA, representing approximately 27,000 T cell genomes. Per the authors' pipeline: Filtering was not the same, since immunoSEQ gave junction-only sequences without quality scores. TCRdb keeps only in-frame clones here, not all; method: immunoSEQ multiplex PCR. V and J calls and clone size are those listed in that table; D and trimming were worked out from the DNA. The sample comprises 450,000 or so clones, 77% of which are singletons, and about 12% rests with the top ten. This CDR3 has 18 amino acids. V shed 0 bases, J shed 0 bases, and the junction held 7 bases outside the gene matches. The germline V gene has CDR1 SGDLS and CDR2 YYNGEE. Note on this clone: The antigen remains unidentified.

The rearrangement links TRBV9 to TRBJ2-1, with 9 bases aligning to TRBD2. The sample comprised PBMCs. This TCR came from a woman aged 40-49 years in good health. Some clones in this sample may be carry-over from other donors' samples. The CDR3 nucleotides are TGTGCCAGCAGCGTAGCCTCGAGTAGCGGGAGCTCCTACAATGAGCAGTTCTTC. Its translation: CASSVASSSGSSYNEQFF. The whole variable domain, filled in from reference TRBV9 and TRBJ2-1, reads DSGVTQTPKHLITATGQRVTLRCSPRSGDLSVYWYQQSLDQGLQFLIQYYNGEERAKGNILERFSAQQFPDLHSELNLSSLELGDSALYFCASSVASSSGSSYNEQFFGPGTRLTVL.